The T cell receptor (beta chain) described here comes from a study of blood T cell repertoires in COVID-19. This clone was counted between two and nine times. Sequencing used immunoSEQ multiplex PCR; TCRdb keeps in-frame clones, though not all of them. The sample yields approximately 280,000 clones, less than 85% seen once. This receptor was obtained from a human donor with COVID-19, enrolled during active disease. The donor label of this sample is uncertain. The sequencing input was peripheral blood.

CDR3 coding DNA: TGTGCCAGCAGTACAACAGGGGGTCGAGCTGGAAACACCATATATTTT. Its protein product is CASSTTGGRAGNTIYF. The J gene is TRBJ1-3, the V gene TRBV28; 8 nucleotides match TRBD1. Per germline, CDR1 MDHEN and CDR2 SYDVKM. The CDR3 contains 16 residues. J lost 2 bases, V lost 5 bases, and 8 bases had no gene match.